This entry concerns a single TCR beta chain. Its antigen remains unknown. This record belongs to a study of T cell clusters in autoimmune cytopenias. CDR1 is SGHAT and CDR2 is FQNNGV in the germline V gene. This CDR3 has 14 residues. TRB rearrangements were amplified by touch-down multiplex PCR with mixed TRB-A/B primers. TCRdb re-called the multiplex PCR reads and catalogs CDR3 proteins one per entry, DNA excluded. The repertoire table contains fewer than 10,000 distinct CDR3 sequences. Study-wide results and limits: Exclusive TRB clusters were almost three-fold more numerous in healthy donors than in active autoimmune hepatitis. TRB repertoire shifts in secondary cytopenia and chronic lymphocytic leukemia mostly reflected lymphoma, not autoimmunity.

Each sample's input was around 270 ng genomic DNA, 40,000 or so genome equivalents. Sequencing input: peripheral blood. The chain recombines TRBV11-2 with TRBJ1-2; TCRdb calls TRBD1, which cannot be checked without DNA. This receptor was taken from a human donor with an autoimmune cytopenia or autoimmune hepatitis (not recorded which). The CDR3 loop is CASSLEAGQSGYTF.